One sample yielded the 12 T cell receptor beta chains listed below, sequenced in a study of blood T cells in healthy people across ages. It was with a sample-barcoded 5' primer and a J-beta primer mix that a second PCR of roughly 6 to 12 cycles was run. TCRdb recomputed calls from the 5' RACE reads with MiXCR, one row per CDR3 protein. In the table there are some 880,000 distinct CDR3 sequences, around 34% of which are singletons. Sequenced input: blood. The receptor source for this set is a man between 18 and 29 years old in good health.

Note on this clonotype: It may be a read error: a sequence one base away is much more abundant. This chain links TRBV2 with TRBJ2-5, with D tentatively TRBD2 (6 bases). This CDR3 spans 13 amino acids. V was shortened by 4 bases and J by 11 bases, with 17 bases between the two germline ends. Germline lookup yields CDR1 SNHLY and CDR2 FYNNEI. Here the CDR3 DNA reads TGTGCCAGCAGTGGGGCTAGCGTCTATGAGCAGTACTTC. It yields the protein CASSGASVYEQYF. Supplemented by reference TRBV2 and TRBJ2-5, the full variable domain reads EPEVTQTPSHQVTQMGQEVILRCVPISNHLYFYWYRQILGQKVEFLVSFYNNEISEKSEIFDDQFSVERPDGSNFTLKIRSTKLEDSAMYFCASSGASVYEQYFGPGTRLLVL.

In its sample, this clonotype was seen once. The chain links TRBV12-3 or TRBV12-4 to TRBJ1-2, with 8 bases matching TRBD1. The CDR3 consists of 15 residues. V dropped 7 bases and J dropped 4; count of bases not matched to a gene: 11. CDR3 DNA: TGTGCCAGCATCCAAGGACAGGGCGTTGGCTATGGCTACACCTTC. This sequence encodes CASIQGQGVGYGYTF.

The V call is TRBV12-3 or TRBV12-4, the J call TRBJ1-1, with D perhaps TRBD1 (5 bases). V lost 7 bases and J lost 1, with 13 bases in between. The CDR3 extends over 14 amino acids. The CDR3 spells CASTRTPRNTEAFF. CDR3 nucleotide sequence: TGTGCCAGCACCCGGACACCTAGGAACACTGAAGCTTTCTTT.

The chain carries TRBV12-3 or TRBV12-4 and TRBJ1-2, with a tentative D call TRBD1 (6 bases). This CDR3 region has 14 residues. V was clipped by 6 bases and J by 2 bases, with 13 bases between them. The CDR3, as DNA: TGTGCCAGCAGCCCACGGGGGCAGAACTATGGCTACACCTTC. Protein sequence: CASSPRGQNYGYTF.

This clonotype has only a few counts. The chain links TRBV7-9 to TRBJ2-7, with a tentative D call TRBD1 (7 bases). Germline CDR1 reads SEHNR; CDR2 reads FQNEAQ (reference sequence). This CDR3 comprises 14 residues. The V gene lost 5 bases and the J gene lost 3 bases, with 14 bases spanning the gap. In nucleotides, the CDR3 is TGTGCCAGCAGCGCCCAGGGGGGCCACTACGAGCAGTACTTC. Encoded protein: CASSAQGGHYEQYF. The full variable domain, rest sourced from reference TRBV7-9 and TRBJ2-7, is DTGVSQNPRHKITKRGQNVTFRCDPISEHNRLYWYRQTLGQGPEFLTYFQNEAQLEKSRLLSDRFSAERPKGSFSTLEIQRTEQGDSAMYLCASSAQGGHYEQYFGPGTRLTVT.

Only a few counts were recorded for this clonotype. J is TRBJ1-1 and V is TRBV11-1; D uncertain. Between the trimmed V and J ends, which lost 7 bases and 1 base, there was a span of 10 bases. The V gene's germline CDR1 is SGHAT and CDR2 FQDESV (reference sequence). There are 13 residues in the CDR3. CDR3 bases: TGTGCCAGCAACCCTACAGCGAACACTGAAGCTTTCTTT. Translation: CASNPTANTEAFF.

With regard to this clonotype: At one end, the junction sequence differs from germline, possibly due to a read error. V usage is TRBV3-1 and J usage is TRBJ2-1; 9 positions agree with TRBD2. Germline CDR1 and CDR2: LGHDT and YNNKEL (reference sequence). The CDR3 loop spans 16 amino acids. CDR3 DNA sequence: TGTGCCAGCAGCCAAGCGGGACTAGCTTCCTACAATAAGCAGTTCTTC. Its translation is CASSQAGLASYNKQFF.

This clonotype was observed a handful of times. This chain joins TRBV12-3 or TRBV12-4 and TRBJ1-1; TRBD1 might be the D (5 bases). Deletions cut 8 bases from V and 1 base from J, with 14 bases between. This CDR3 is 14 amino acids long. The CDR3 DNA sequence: TGTGCCAGCTGGGTGGGGGGGTCGAACACTGAAGCTTTCTTT. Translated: CASWVGGSNTEAFF.

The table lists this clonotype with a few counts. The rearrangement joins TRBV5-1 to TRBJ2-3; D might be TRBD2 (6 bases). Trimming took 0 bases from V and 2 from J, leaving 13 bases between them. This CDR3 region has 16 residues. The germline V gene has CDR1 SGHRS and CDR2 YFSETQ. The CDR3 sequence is CASSLVVGGPTDTQYF. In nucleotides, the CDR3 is TGCGCCAGCAGCTTGGTGGTGGGGGGTCCCACAGATACGCAGTATTTT.

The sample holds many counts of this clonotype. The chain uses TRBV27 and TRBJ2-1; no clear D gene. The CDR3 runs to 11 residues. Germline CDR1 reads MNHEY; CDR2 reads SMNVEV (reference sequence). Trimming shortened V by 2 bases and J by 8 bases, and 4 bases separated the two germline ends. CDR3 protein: CASSLKDEQFF. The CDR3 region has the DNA TGTGCCAGCAGTTTAAAGGATGAGCAGTTCTTC.

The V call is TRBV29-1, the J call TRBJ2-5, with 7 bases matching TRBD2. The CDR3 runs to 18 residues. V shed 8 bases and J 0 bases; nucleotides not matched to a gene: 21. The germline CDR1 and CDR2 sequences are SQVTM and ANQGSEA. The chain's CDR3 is CSPEAGKGEHRDQETQYF. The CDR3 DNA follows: TGCAGCCCCGAAGCGGGAAAAGGGGAACACCGGGACCAAGAGACCCAGTACTTC.

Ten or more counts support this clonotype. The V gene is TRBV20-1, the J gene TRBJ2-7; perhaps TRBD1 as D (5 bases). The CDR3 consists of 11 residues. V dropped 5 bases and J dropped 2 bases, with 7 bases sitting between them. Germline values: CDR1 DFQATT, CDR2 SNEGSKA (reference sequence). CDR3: CSAQGTYEQYF. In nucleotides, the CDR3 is TGCAGTGCTCAGGGTACCTACGAGCAGTACTTC.